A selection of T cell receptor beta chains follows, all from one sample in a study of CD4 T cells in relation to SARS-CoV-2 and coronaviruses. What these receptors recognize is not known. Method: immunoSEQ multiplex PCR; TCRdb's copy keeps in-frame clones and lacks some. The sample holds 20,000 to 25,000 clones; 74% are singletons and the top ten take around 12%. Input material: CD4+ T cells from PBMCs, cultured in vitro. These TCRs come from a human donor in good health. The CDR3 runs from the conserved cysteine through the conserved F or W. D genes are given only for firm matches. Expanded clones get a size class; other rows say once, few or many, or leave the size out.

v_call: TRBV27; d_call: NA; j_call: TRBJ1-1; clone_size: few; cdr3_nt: TGTGCCAGCAGTCCGCGCAGGGGAGTAAGAACTGAAGCTTTCTTT; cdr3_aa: CASSPRRGVRTEAFF
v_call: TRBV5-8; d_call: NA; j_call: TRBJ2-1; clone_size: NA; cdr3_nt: TGTGCCAGCAGCTCTAACGGACCCGAAGGGATCTACAATGAGCAGTTCTTC; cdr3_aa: CASSSNGPEGIYNEQFF
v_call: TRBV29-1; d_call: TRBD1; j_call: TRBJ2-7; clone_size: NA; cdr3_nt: TGCAGCGTTGGCCGGGACAGGGGCACCTACGAGCAGTACTTC; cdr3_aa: CSVGRDRGTYEQYF
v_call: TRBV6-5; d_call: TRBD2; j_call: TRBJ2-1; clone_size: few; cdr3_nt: TGTGCCAGCAGTACCCGGGGGGTATTAGAGCAGTTCTTC; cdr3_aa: CASSTRGVLEQFF
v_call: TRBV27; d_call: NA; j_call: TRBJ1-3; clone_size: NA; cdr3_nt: TGTGCCAGCAGTCTAAACGGGGCGCTGCCCTCTGGAAACACCATATATTTT; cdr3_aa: CASSLNGALPSGNTIYF
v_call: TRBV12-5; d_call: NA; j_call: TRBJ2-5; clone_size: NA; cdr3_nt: TGTGCTAGTGCTCCCGCGGCCCTGGGGGAGACCCAGTACTTC; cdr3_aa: CASAPAALGETQYF
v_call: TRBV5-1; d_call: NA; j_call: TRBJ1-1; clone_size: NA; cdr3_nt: TGCGCCAGCAGCATAGGAGGACAGAGGGTTAACACTGAAGCTTTCTTT; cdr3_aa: CASSIGGQRVNTEAFF
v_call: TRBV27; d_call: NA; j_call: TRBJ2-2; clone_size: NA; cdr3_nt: TGTGCCAGCAGTTTGGGCAGGAAGAACGCGAACACCGGGGAGCTGTTTTTT; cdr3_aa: CASSLGRKNANTGELFF
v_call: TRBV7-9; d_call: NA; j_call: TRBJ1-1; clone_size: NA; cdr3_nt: TGTGCCAGCAGCTTAGGGGCCGTGAACACTGAAGCTTTCTTT; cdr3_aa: CASSLGAVNTEAFF
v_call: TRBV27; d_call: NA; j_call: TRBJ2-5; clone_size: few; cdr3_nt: TGTGCCAGCAGGTCCGCGGGGGCCCCCGTTGAGACCCAGTACTTC; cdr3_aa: CASRSAGAPVETQYF
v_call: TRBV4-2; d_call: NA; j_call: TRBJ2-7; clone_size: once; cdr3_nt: TGTGCCAGCAGCCAAGAGTGGGGGAGTTATTACGAGCAGTACTTC; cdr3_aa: CASSQEWGSYYEQYF
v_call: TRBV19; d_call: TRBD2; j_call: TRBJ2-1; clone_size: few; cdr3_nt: TGTGCCAGTGCATGGACTAGCGGGAGCGATGAGCAGTTCTTC; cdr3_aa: CASAWTSGSDEQFF
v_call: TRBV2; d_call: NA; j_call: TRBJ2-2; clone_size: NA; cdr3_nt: TGTGCCACCACCGGACAGACCACCGCCGGGGAGCTGTTTTTT; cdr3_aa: CATTGQTTAGELFF
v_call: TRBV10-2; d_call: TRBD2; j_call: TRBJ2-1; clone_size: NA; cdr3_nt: TGCGCCAGCAGTCGGACTAGCGGCGCGGGAAATGAGCAGTTCTTC; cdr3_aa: CASSRTSGAGNEQFF
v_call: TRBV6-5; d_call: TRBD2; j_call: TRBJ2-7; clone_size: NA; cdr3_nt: TGTGCCAGCAAGCAGACTAGCGGGAGAATCCACGAGCAGTACTTC; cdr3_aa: CASKQTSGRIHEQYF
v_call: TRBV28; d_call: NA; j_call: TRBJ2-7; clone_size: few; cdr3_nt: TGTGCCAGCCAGGGGAGCTCCTACGAGCAGTACTTC; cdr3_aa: CASQGSSYEQYF
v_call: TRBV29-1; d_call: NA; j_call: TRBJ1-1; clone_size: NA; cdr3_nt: TGCAGCGTCGTAAACAGGGACGGTTTAGGAGCTTTCTTT; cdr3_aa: CSVVNRDGLGAFF
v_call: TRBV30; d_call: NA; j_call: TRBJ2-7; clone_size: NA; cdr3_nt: TGTGCCTGGAGTTCAGCCTCCGAGCAGTACTTC; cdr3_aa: CAWSSASEQYF
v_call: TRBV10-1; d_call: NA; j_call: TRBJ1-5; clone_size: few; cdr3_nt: TGCGCCAGCAGTGGGGGGATCGGTCAGCCCCAGCATTTT; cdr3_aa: CASSGGIGQPQHF
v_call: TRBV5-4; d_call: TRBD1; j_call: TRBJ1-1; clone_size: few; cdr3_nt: TGTGCCAGCAGCTTGGGGATCACAGGGGGGCAGAACACTGAAGCTTTCTTT; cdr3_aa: CASSLGITGGQNTEAFF
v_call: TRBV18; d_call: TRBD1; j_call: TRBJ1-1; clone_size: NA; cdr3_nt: TGTGCCAGCTCGCGGACAGGGATGAACACTGAAGCTTTCTTT; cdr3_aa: CASSRTGMNTEAFF
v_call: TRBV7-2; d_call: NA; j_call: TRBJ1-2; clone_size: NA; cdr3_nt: TGTGCCAGCAGCTTAGTTACGGGGTATTCTGATGGCTACACCTTC; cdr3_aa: CASSLVTGYSDGYTF
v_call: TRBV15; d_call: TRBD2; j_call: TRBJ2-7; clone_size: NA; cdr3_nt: TGTGCCACCAGCAGTTTCCCTAGCGGGAGGACTGCCTACGAGCAGTACTTC; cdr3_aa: CATSSFPSGRTAYEQYF
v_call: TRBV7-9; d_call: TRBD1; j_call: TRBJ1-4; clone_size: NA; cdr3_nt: TGTGCCAGCAGCTTAACGGAACAGGGGGGGAATGAAAAACTGTTTTTT; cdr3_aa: CASSLTEQGGNEKLFF
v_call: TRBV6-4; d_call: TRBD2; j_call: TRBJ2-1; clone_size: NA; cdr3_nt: TGTGCCAGCAGTGAGTCGGCGGGAGTTAACAATGAGCAGTTCTTC; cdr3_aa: CASSESAGVNNEQFF
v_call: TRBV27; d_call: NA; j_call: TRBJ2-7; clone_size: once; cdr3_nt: TGTGCCAGCAGTCCACAGCCAGGGTACTACGAGCAGTACTTC; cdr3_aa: CASSPQPGYYEQYF
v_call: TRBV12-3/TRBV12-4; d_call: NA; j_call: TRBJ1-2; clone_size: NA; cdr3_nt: TGTGCCAGCAGTTTACTCGGGCAGTATGGCTACACCTTC; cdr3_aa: CASSLLGQYGYTF
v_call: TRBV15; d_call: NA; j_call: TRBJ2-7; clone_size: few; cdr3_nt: TGTGCCACCAGCAGGCCCGGGGGCACCAACGAGCAGTACTTC; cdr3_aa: CATSRPGGTNEQYF
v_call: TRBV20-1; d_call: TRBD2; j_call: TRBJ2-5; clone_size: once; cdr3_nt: TGCAGTGCTAGTAGGGGAGGGGAGACCCAGTACTTC; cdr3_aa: CSASRGGETQYF
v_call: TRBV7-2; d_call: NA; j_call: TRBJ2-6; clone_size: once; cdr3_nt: TGTGCCAGCAGCTTAGTTGCCTTCTCTGGGGCCAACGTCCTGACTTTC; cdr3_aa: CASSLVAFSGANVLTF
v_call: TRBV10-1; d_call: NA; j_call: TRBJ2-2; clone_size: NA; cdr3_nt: TGCGCCATGACGGGGGTAGTAGAGCTGTTTTTT; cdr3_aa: CAMTGVVELFF
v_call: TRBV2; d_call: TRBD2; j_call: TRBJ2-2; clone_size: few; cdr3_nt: TGTGCCAGCAGAAGACTAGCCACGACTGGGGAGCTGTTTTTT; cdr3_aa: CASRRLATTGELFF
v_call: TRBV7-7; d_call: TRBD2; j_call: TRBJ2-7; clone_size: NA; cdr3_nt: TGTGCCACCTGGGGGGGTGGGAGTTCCTACGAGCAGTACTTC; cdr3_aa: CATWGGGSSYEQYF
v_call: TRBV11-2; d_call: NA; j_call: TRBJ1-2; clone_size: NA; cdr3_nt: TGTGCCAGCAGCTCCCGGACAGTACATGGCTACACCTTC; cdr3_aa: CASSSRTVHGYTF
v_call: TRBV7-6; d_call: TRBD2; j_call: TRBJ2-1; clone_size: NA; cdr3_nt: TGTGCCAGCAGCCTCACCGGGACTAGCGGGTACAATGAGCAGTTCTTC; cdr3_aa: CASSLTGTSGYNEQFF
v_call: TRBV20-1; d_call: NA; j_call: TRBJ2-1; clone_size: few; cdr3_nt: TGCAGTGCTAGTAGCGGATACAATGAGCAGTTCTTC; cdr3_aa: CSASSGYNEQFF
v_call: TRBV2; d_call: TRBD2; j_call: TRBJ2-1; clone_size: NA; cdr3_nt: TGTGCCAGCAGTGAAGCAGGCTGGGGGGGGAATGAGCAGTTCTTC; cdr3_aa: CASSEAGWGGNEQFF
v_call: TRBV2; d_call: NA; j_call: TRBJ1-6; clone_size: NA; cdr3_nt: TGTGCCAGCAAAGTCGGAGGGTCTCATAATTCACCCCTCCACTTT; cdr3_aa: CASKVGGSHNSPLHF
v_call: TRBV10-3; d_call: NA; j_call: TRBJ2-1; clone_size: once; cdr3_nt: TGTGCCATCAGTTTGAGAGGTGATGAGCAGTTCTTC; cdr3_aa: CAISLRGDEQFF
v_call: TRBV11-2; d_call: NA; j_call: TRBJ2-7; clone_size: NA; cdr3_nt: TGTGCCAGCAGCATGGGCCCTGCAGGCGAGCAGTACTTC; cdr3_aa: CASSMGPAGEQYF
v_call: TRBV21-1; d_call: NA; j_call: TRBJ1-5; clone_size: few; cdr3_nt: TGTGCCAGCAGCCCACAGAGCAATCAGCCCCAGCATTTT; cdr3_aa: CASSPQSNQPQHF
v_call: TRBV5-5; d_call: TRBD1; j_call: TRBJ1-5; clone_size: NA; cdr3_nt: TGTGCCAGCAGCTTGCAGCCTGGGACAGGGATTCAGCCCCAGCATTTT; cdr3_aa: CASSLQPGTGIQPQHF
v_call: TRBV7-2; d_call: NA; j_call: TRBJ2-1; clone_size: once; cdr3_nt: TGTGCCAGCAGCTTAACTTTAGTAGGGAGACATGAGCAGTTCTTC; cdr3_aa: CASSLTLVGRHEQFF
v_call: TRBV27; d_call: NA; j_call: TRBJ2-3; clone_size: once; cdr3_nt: TGTGCCAGCAGTTCCGGGATCGAAGGGCACACAGATACGCAGTATTTT; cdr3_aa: CASSSGIEGHTDTQYF
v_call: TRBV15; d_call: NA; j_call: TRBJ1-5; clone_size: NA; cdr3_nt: TGTGCCACCAGCGCAGGGCAGTATAGCAATCAGCCCCAGCATTTT; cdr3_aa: CATSAGQYSNQPQHF
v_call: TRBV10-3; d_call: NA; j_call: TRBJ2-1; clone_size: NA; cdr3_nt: TGTGCCATCAGTGTGAAGGGGTTGCGCAATGAGCAGTTCTTC; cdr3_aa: CAISVKGLRNEQFF
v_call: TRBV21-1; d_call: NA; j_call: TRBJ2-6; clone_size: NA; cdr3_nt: TGTGCCAGCAGCACCCCCGAGACAGGGACGAGGGGGGCCAACGTCCTGACTTTC; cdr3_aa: CASSTPETGTRGANVLTF
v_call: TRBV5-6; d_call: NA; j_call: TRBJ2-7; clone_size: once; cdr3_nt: TGTGCCAGCAGCATGACTCCAAGAACCTCCTACGAGCAGTACTTC; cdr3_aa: CASSMTPRTSYEQYF
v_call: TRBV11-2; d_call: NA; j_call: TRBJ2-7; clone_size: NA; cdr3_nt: TGTGCCAGCAGCGCTGGACTCATCTACGAGCAGTACTTC; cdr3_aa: CASSAGLIYEQYF
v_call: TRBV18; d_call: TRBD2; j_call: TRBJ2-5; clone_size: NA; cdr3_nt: TGTGCCAGCTCACCTCTAGCGGGATACGAGACCCAGTACTTC; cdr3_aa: CASSPLAGYETQYF
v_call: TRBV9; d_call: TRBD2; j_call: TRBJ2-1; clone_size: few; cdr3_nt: TGTGCCAGCAGCGTAGCGGTAGCGGGAGGGCCTGGGGGTGAGCAGTTCTTC; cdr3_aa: CASSVAVAGGPGGEQFF
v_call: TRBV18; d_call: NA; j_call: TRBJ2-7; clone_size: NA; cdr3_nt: TGTGCCAGCTCACCGGGACATCGATTAGACGAGCAGTACTTC; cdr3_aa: CASSPGHRLDEQYF
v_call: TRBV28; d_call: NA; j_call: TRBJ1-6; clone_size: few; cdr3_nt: TGTGCCAGCAGTTTACGCTCACCCCTCCACTTT; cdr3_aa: CASSLRSPLHF
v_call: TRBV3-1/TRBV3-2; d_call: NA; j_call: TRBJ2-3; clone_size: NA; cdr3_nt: TGTGCCAGCAGCCAAGGTCTCGCGGAGTTCACAGATACGCAGTATTTT; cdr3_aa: CASSQGLAEFTDTQYF
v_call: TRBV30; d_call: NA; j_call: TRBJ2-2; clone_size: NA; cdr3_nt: TGTGCCTGGACCCAAGCGAACACCGGGGAGCTGTTTTTT; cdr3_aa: CAWTQANTGELFF
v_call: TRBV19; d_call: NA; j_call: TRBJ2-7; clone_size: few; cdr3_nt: TGTGCCAGTAGTATCGGTAGGACCTGGGCCTACTACGAGCAGTACTTC; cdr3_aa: CASSIGRTWAYYEQYF
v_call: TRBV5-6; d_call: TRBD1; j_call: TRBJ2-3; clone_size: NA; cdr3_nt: TGTGCCAGCAGCCTATGGACAGGACAGCGCACAGATACGCAGTATTTT; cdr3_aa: CASSLWTGQRTDTQYF
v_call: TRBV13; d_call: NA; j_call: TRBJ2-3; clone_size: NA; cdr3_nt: TGTGCCAGCAGATACACGTTCGGGGGTTTCGAAGATACGCAGTATTTT; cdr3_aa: CASRYTFGGFEDTQYF